Presented here are 2 T cell receptor beta chains from one specimen sequenced in a study of identical twins. MiXCR, run by TCRdb on the 5' RACE reads, gives a single entry per CDR3 protein. The sample lists 510,000 or so distinct CDR3 sequences, 15% occurring once. The same sample was also used in a study of yellow fever vaccine responses in identical twins.

Source material: CD4+ T cells sorted from blood. Source of these receptors: a woman in her late teens or twenties in good health.

This clonotype has more than one count but fewer than ten. This chain uses TRBV10-3 with TRBJ2-4, with TRBD1 identical over 7 bases. The CDR3 length is 12 residues. Germline CDR1 is ENHRY and CDR2 is SYGVKD. V lost 10 bases, J lost 5 bases, and 5 bases stayed unmatched. The CDR3 is CATRGQENIQYF. The CDR3, as DNA: TGTGCCACGAGGGGGCAGGAAAACATTCAGTACTTC.

V gene TRBV11-2 combines with J gene TRBJ2-7; D is uncertain. Germline-derived CDR1 and CDR2 are SGHAT and FQNNGV. V lost 1 base and J lost 1, with 11 bases in between. The length of the CDR3 is 15 residues. CDR3 DNA: TGTGCCAGCAGCTTAGGGCTGTCAGCTTCCTACGAGCAGTACGTC. It translates to CASSLGLSASYEQYV.